What follows are 21 T cell receptor beta chains derived from one specimen sequenced in a study of blood T cell repertoires in COVID-19 (dated by TCRdb to between 2020 and 2021). Library generation was performed with the immunoSEQ multiplex PCR assay. This immuneACCESS table, as held by TCRdb, lists in-frame sequences with V and J called but not all clones. Of the missing ones, under half trace to an unresolved V gene in checked studies; the others have no known cause. Across this sample there are about 40,000 clones, with approximately 84% seen only once. Together, the top ten hold about an eighth of the sample. Input material: peripheral blood. These receptors were collected from a human donor in a cohort sampled during active COVID-19.

This clone was seen a single time. The rearrangement uses TRBV30 and TRBJ2-1; weak D call: TRBD2 (6 bases). Germline lookup yields CDR1 GTSNPN and CDR2 SVGIG (reference sequence). Trimming removed 4 bases at V and 7 bases at J, with 14 bases between. The CDR3 is 13 residues long. CDR3 residues: CAWKEGQKNEQFF. CDR3 sequence (DNA): TGTGCCTGGAAGGAGGGGCAGAAGAATGAGCAGTTCTTC. The full variable domain, in which reference TRBV30 and TRBJ2-1 provide the parts outside the CDR3, is SQTIHQWPATLVQPVGSPLSLECTVEGTSNPNLYWYRQAAGRGLQLLFYSVGIGQISSEVPQNLSASRPQDRQFILSSKKLLLSDSGFYLCAWKEGQKNEQFFGPGTRLTVL.

The V gene is TRBV15, the J gene TRBJ2-5, with D tentatively TRBD2 (6 bases). The CDR3 consists of 15 residues. Between the trimmed V and J ends, which lost 0 bases and 2 bases, there was a span of 10 bases. CDR1 LNHNV and CDR2 YYDKDF come from the germline V gene (reference sequence). CDR3 bases: TGTGCCACCAGCAGAGATTCACGGGGGCAAGAGACCCAGTACTTC. Translating it yields CATSRDSRGQETQYF.

This chain joins TRBV3-1 (or the pseudogene TRBV3-2) and TRBJ1-1; D not resolved. CDR1 and CDR2 (germline): LGHDT, YNNKEL (reference sequence). Deletions cut 4 bases from V and 4 bases from J, with 13 bases between. This CDR3 has 14 residues. The CDR3, as DNA: TGTGCCAGCAGCCCCTCGTTCGCCAGCACTGAAGCTTTCTTT. It yields the protein CASSPSFASTEAFF.

This chain connects TRBV11-2 to TRBJ2-5, with 12 bases matching TRBD2. V shed 0 bases and J 5 bases; nucleotides not matched to a gene: 10. CDR1 is SGHAT and CDR2 is FQNNGV in the germline V gene. The CDR3 consists of 18 residues. CDR3 amino acids: CASSLDLAGGPGLETQYF. Written as DNA, the CDR3 is TGTGCCAGCAGCTTAGATCTAGCGGGGGGGCCGGGTTTGGAGACCCAGTACTTC.

This chain connects TRBV6-5 to TRBJ1-5, with D tentatively TRBD1 (5 bases). The CDR3 runs 13 residues. Trimming removed 5 bases from V and 5 bases from J, with 10 bases in between. Germline V gene sequence: CDR1 MNHEY, CDR2 SVGAGI. The CDR3 DNA sequence: TGTGCCAGCAGTACCCAGGGCGATCAGCCCCAGCATTTT. Residues: CASSTQGDQPQHF.

V and J are TRBV4-2 and TRBJ2-6; 11 nucleotides align to TRBD1. V was clipped by 0 bases and J by 4 bases; unmatched bases: 11. The CDR3 runs 20 residues. Germline assignment: CDR1 LGHNA and CDR2 YNFKEQ. CDR3 in amino acids: CASSQDWTGTGGIGANVLTF. The CDR3 region has the DNA TGTGCCAGCAGCCAAGACTGGACCGGGACAGGGGGTATCGGGGCCAACGTCCTGACTTTC.

The chain combines TRBV5-5 with TRBJ2-5, with D possibly being TRBD1 (5 bases). The CDR3 has 13 amino acids. The germline V gene encodes CDR1 SGHKS and CDR2 YYEKEE (reference sequence). The ends were cut back, 6 bases at V and 4 bases at J, with 13 bases in the middle. The CDR3 DNA reads TGTGCCAGCACCCGGGCAGGGTCAGAGACCCAGTACTTC. Encoded protein: CASTRAGSETQYF.

The CDR3 sequence: CASSQGGSGGGNEQYF. In DNA form, the CDR3 reads TGCGCCAGCAGCCAAGGCGGTAGCGGGGGGGGTAACGAGCAGTACTTC. The J gene is TRBJ2-7, the V gene TRBV4-1, with 11 bases fitting TRBD2. Trimming removed 1 base from V and 5 bases from J; junction bases left unmatched: 7. CDR3 length equals 16 residues. Germline V gene lookup returns CDR1 MGHRA and CDR2 YSYEKL.

This clone appeared a single time. The chain employs TRBV5-1 and TRBJ2-1, with D possibly TRBD2 on 6 matching bases. The V end was cut by 4 bases, the J end by 2 bases, with 10 bases between. CDR1 is SGHRS and CDR2 is YFSETQ in the germline V gene. The CDR3 has 14 residues. The CDR3 here is CASSQPGAYNEQFF. The CDR3 bases are TGCGCCAGCAGCCAGCCGGGGGCCTACAATGAGCAGTTCTTC.

This clone was picked up one time. The chain has TRBV18 and TRBJ1-3, with D possibly matching TRBD1 (6 bases). Between the trimmed V and J ends, which lost 5 bases and 4 bases, there was a span of 12 bases. From germline, CDR1 is KGHSH and CDR2 LQKENI. The CDR3 extends over 14 amino acids. CDR3 in amino acids: CASSVGAVGNTIYF. In DNA, the CDR3 is TGTGCCAGCTCAGTGGGGGCGGTAGGAAACACCATATATTTT.

This CDR3 reads CASSLGRGGREQFF. CDR3 DNA: TGTGCCAGCAGCTTAGGGCGGGGGGGCCGTGAGCAGTTCTTC. The chain has TRBV11-3 and TRBJ2-1; 9 bases agree with TRBD2. With 1 base clipped from V and 9 bases from J, the junction kept 4 bases outside the gene matches. CDR3 length equals 14 residues. Germline values: CDR1 SGHNT, CDR2 YENEEA.

CDR3 amino acids: CASSPRQGSGNTIYF. The CDR3 DNA sequence: TGTGCCAGCAGCCCCCGACAGGGGTCTGGAAACACCATATATTTT. The genes are TRBV11-2 and TRBJ1-3; 8 bases match TRBD1. J gave up 1 base and V 5 bases, and 4 bases lay outside the gene matches. Germline loops: CDR1 SGHAT, CDR2 FQNNGV. CDR3 size: 15 residues.

The chain carries TRBV7-2 and TRBJ2-3, with 7 bases fitting TRBD1. This CDR3 has 15 residues. J was trimmed by 0 bases and V by 6 bases; bases with no gene match: 6. Germline V gene data show CDR1 as SGHTA and CDR2 as FQGNSA. For the CDR3, the DNA is TGTGCCAGCAGTTCGACAGGGTCTAGCACAGATACGCAGTATTTT. This gives the protein CASSSTGSSTDTQYF.

The chain is built from TRBV9 and TRBJ1-1, with D maybe TRBD1 (5 bases). CDR3 length: 15 residues. The ends were cut back, 0 bases at V and 0 bases at J, with 9 bases in the middle. The germline gives CDR1 SGDLS, CDR2 YYNGEE. The CDR3 sequence is CASSVGVDMNTEAFF. DNA for the CDR3: TGTGCCAGCAGCGTAGGGGTGGACATGAACACTGAAGCTTTCTTT.

In its sample, this clone was seen once. The CDR3 sequence is CASRGQGAGEKLFF. Written as DNA, the CDR3 is TGTGCCAGCAGGGGACAGGGGGCGGGTGAAAAACTGTTTTTT. The gene calls are TRBV6-5 and TRBJ1-4; 12 bases agree with TRBD1. Germline CDR1 is MNHEY and CDR2 is SVGAGI. The CDR3 extends over 14 amino acids. With 6 bases clipped from V and 7 bases from J, the junction kept 3 bases outside the gene matches.

V gene TRBV18 combines with J gene TRBJ2-7; tentative D call: TRBD1 (5 bases). The V gene lost 2 bases and the J gene lost 6 bases, with 8 bases spanning the gap. The germline CDR1 and CDR2 sequences are KGHSH and LQKENI. The length of the CDR3 is 12 residues. The CDR3 reads CASSPDRTEQYF. As DNA, the CDR3 is TGTGCCAGCTCACCAGACAGAACCGAGCAGTACTTC.

The rearrangement joins TRBV5-1 to TRBJ1-2, with 9 bases identical to TRBD1. The ends lost 5 bases at V and 5 bases at J; junction bases unmatched: 7. Germline CDR1 SGHRS, CDR2 YFSETQ. The CDR3 totals 14 residues. DNA of the CDR3: TGCGCCAGCAGTCGGACAGGGGACCCATATGGCTACACCTTC. It yields the protein CASSRTGDPYGYTF. Looking up the rest from reference TRBV5-1 and TRBJ1-2 gives the full variable domain: KAGVTQTPRYLIKTRGQQVTLSCSPISGHRSVSWYQQTPGQGLQFLFEYFSETQRNKGNFPGRFSGRQFSNSRSEMNVSTLELGDSALYLCASSRTGDPYGYTFGSGTRLTVV.

This rearrangement joins TRBV19 to TRBJ2-2; 10 positions match TRBD2. With 10 bases clipped from V and 8 bases from J, the junction kept 16 bases outside the gene matches. The length of the CDR3 is 16 residues. In germline, CDR1 is LNHDA, CDR2 SQIVND (reference sequence). The CDR3 is CATKARASGGSGELFF. Written as DNA, the CDR3 is TGTGCCACTAAAGCTAGGGCTAGCGGGGGTTCGGGGGAGCTGTTTTTT.

This sequence joins TRBV2 and TRBJ1-5; 9 bases are shared with TRBD1. The junction had 5 bases not matched to a gene; V was cut back by 3 bases and J by 2 bases. The germline V gene encodes CDR1 SNHLY and CDR2 FYNNEI. CDR3 length: 16 residues. The CDR3 DNA sequence: TGTGCCAGCAGTGATTTCAGGACAGGGGGCAATCAGCCCCAGCATTTT. Translation: CASSDFRTGGNQPQHF.

This clone was observed a single time. V gene TRBV2 combines with J gene TRBJ2-2, with a weak D call TRBD2 (6 bases). The V and J ends lost 6 bases and 6 bases respectively, with 11 bases between them. The CDR3 is made up of 13 amino acids. Germline V gives CDR1 SNHLY, CDR2 FYNNEI. CDR3 loop: CASRGTFSGELFF. As DNA, the CDR3 is TGTGCCAGCAGGGGGACTTTCTCCGGGGAGCTGTTTTTT.

The rearrangement uses TRBV5-1 and TRBJ1-1, with 8 bases matching TRBD1. V lost 0 bases and J lost 3; bases outside the gene matches: 1. There are 14 residues in the CDR3. Germline V gene lookup returns CDR1 SGHRS and CDR2 YFSETQ. CDR3 sequence: CASSLGQGHTEAFF. The CDR3 DNA sequence: TGCGCCAGCAGCTTGGGACAGGGGCACACTGAAGCTTTCTTT.